Below are 10 T cell receptor beta chains sequenced from a single sample in a study of CD8 T cells in Susac syndrome. The RNA input was roughly 0.5 to 1 ug, and it was reverse transcribed with random hexamers. TCRdb called the immunoSEQ multiplex PCR reads again in MiXCR, with one record for every CDR3 protein. The table lists roughly 120,000 distinct CDR3 sequences, over 85% of them singletons, with roughly 0.31% in the top ten. Sequences were obtained from CD8+ T cells from PBMCs. Receptor source: a human donor with multiple sclerosis.

The rearrangement links TRBV13 to TRBJ2-7, with TRBD2 identical over 11 bases. Per germline, CDR1 PRHDT and CDR2 FYEKMQ (reference sequence). The ends lost 4 bases at V and 4 bases at J; junction bases unmatched: 3. The CDR3 length is 14 residues. CDR3 in amino acids: CASSSGLAVYEQYF. In DNA, the CDR3 is TGTGCCAGCAGCTCGGGACTAGCGGTTTACGAGCAGTACTTC.

The chain carries TRBV7-6 and TRBJ2-1, with 8 bases aligning to TRBD2. The V and J ends lost 2 bases and 12 bases, in that order; junction bases with no gene match: 18. Germline V CDR1 and CDR2: SGHVS, FNYEAQ. The CDR3 extends over 17 amino acids. CDR3 protein: CASSLPAAGGGLRVQFF. CDR3 coding DNA: TGTGCCAGCAGCTTACCTGCCGCGGGAGGCGGGTTAAGGGTGCAGTTCTTC.

V and J are TRBV20-1 and TRBJ2-7; no clear D gene. This CDR3 is built from 13 residues. Germline loops: CDR1 DFQATT, CDR2 SNEGSKA (reference sequence). Trimming cost V 1 base and J 3 bases, with 10 bases left between them. Here the CDR3 reads CSARGGLDYEQYF. The CDR3 DNA is TGCAGTGCTAGAGGGGGATTAGACTACGAGCAGTACTTC.

The rearrangement links TRBV29-1 to TRBJ2-5; TRBD2 matches at 8 bases. Germline CDR1 SQVTM, CDR2 ANQGSEA. V shed 2 bases, J shed 3 bases, and the junction held 5 bases outside the gene matches. The CDR3 loop spans 14 amino acids. CDR3 nucleotides: TGCAGCGTTGAATCAACGGGAGGGAAAGAGACCCAGTACTTC. Encoded protein: CSVESTGGKETQYF.

The count of this clonotype is one. The rearrangement joins TRBV7-2 to TRBJ2-5, with D unclear. CDR3 size: 13 residues. Germline V gives CDR1 SGHTA, CDR2 FQGNSA. V gave up 0 bases and J gave up 5 bases, with 7 bases separating them. The CDR3 nucleotides read TGTGCCAGCAGCTTAGCAGGACCGGAGACCCAGTACTTC. Translation gives CASSLAGPETQYF.

The rearrangement joins TRBV4-1 to TRBJ1-2; D might be TRBD1 (6 bases). The CDR3 sequence is 11 residues long. CDR1 and CDR2 from the germline V gene are MGHRA and YSYEKL. V lost 6 bases and J 4 bases, leaving 6 bases between the germline ends. As DNA, the CDR3 is TGCGCCAGCAGGGACAGCTATGGCTACACCTTC. It translates to CASRDSYGYTF.

The chain has TRBV7-9 and TRBJ1-2, with D maybe TRBD1 (6 bases). The V end lost 5 bases, the J end lost 2 bases, and 24 bases lay between the germline ends. The CDR3 covers 18 residues. The germline V gene encodes CDR1 SEHNR and CDR2 FQNEAQ (reference sequence). Written as DNA, the CDR3 is TGTGCCAGCAGCCCCATTAGTGGGGGGCTCCTCCTCAACTATGGCTACACCTTC. It encodes CASSPISGGLLLNYGYTF. The whole variable domain, filled in from reference TRBV7-9 and TRBJ1-2, reads DTGVSQNPRHKITKRGQNVTFRCDPISEHNRLYWYRQTLGQGPEFLTYFQNEAQLEKSRLLSDRFSAERPKGSFSTLEIQRTEQGDSAMYLCASSPISGGLLLNYGYTFGSGTRLTVV.

The chain uses TRBV6-5 and TRBJ2-1; D gene ambiguous. CDR1 is MNHEY, CDR2 SVGAGI, per germline. The V end was cut by 5 bases, the J end by 4 bases, with 12 bases between. The CDR3 spans 14 residues. The CDR3 nucleotides are TGTGCCAGCAGTCCCTTTCCTTCATACAATGAGCAGTTCTTC. It translates to CASSPFPSYNEQFF.

This sequence joins TRBV20-1 and TRBJ1-3; TRBD1 is a possible D gene (6 bases). The V end lost 6 bases, the J end lost 1 base, and 10 bases lay between the germline ends. This CDR3 contains 13 residues. Per the germline V gene, CDR1 is DFQATT and CDR2 is SNEGSKA (reference sequence). CDR3 sequence (DNA): TGCAGTGCGGGTACAGGGTCTGGAAACACCATATATTTT. Protein: CSAGTGSGNTIYF.

J is TRBJ1-6 and V is TRBV12-3 or TRBV12-4, with D unclear. Trimming removed 4 bases at V and 15 bases at J, with 10 bases between. The CDR3 runs to 11 residues. In DNA form, the CDR3 reads TGTGCCAGCAGTTCAAGTCTGGGCCTCCACTTT. Residues: CASSSSLGLHF.